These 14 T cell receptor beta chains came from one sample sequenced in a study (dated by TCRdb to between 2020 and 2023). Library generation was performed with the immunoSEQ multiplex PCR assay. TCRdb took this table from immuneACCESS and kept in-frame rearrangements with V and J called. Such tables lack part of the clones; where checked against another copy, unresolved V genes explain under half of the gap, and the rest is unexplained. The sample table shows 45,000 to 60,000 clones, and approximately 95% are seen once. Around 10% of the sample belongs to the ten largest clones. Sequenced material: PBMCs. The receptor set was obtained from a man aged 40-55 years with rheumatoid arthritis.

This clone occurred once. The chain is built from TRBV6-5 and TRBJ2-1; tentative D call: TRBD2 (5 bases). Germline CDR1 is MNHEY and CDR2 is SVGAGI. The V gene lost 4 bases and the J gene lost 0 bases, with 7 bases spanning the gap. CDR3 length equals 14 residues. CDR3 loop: CASSSAGSYNEQFF. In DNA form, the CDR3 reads TGTGCCAGCAGTTCTGCGGGCTCCTACAATGAGCAGTTCTTC.

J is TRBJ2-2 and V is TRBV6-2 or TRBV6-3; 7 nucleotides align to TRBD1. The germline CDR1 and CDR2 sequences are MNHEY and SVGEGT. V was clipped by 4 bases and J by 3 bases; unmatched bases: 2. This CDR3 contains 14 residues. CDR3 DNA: TGTGCCAGCAGTTTACAGGGGCACACCGGGGAGCTGTTTTTT. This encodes CASSLQGHTGELFF.

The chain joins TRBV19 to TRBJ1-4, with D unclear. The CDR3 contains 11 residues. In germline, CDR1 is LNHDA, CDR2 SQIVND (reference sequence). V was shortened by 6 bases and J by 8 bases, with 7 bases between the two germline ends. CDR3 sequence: CASRAAEKLFF. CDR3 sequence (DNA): TGTGCCAGTAGGGCAGCCGAAAAACTGTTTTTT.

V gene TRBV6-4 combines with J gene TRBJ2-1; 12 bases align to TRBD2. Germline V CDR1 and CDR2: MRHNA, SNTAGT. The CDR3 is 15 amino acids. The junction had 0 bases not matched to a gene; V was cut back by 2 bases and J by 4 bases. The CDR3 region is CASSDGLAGYNEQFF. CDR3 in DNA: TGTGCCAGCAGTGACGGACTAGCGGGGTACAATGAGCAGTTCTTC.

CDR3 in DNA: TGTGCCTGGAACGAGCGTCCTTACGAGCAGTACTTC. This codes for CAWNERPYEQYF. The V gene is TRBV30, the J gene TRBJ2-7, with D unclear. CDR3 length: 12 amino acids. The V gene lost 4 bases and the J gene lost 4 bases, with 11 bases spanning the gap. Germline lookup yields CDR1 GTSNPN and CDR2 SVGIG (reference sequence).

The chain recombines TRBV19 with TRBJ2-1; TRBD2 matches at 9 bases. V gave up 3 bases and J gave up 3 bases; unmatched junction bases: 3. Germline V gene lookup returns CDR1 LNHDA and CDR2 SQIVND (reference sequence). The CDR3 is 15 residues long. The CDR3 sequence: CASSISAGGYNEQFF. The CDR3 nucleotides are TGTGCCAGTAGTATCTCAGCGGGAGGCTACAATGAGCAGTTCTTC.

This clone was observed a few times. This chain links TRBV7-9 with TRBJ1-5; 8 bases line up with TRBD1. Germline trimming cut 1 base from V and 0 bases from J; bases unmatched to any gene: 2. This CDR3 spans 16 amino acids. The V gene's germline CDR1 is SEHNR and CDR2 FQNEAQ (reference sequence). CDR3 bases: TGTGCCAGCAGCTTAGGACAGGGGACTAGCAATCAGCCCCAGCATTTT. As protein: CASSLGQGTSNQPQHF.

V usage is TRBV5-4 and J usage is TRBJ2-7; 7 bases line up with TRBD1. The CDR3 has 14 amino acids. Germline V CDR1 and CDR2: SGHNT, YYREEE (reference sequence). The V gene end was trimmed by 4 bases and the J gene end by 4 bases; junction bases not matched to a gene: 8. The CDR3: CASSPTRQGYEQYF. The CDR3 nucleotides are TGTGCCAGCAGCCCCACCCGACAGGGATACGAGCAGTACTTC.

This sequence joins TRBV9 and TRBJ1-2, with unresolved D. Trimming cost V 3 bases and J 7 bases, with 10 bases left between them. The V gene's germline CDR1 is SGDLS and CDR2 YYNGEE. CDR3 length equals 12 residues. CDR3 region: CASSERHSGYTF. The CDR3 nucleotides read TGTGCCAGCAGCGAGAGACATTCTGGCTACACCTTC.

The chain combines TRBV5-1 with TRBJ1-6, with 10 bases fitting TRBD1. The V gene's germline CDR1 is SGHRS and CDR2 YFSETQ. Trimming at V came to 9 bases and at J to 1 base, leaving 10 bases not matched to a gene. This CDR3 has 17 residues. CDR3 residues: CANNRDRGLSYNSPLHF. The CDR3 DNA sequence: TGCGCCAACAATCGGGACAGGGGATTATCCTATAATTCACCCCTCCACTTT.

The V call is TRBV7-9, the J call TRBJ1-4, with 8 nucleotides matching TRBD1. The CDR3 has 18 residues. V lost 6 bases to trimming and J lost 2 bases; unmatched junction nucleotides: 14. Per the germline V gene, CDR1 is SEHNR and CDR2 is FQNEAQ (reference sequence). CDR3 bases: TGTGCCAGCAGAGGGCGGCAGACAGGGGCTGAGACTAATGAAAAACTGTTTTTT. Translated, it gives CASRGRQTGAETNEKLFF.

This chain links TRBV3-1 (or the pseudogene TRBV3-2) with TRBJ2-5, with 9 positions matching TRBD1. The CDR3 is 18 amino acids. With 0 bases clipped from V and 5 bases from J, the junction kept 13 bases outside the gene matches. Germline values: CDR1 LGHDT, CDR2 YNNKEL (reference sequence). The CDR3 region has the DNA TGTGCCAGCAGCCAAGATCCTCTCAAACAGGGGGCAGGGGAGACCCAGTACTTC. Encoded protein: CASSQDPLKQGAGETQYF.

The CDR3 protein is CASSVGLAGGPRINEQFF. The CDR3, as DNA: TGTGCCAGCAGTGTGGGACTAGCGGGAGGGCCACGGATCAATGAGCAGTTCTTC. The J gene is TRBJ2-1, the V gene TRBV27; 16 positions match TRBD2. Germline CDR1 reads MNHEY; CDR2 reads SMNVEV (reference sequence). This CDR3 is 18 amino acids long. V shed 5 bases, J shed 6 bases, and the junction held 10 bases outside the gene matches.

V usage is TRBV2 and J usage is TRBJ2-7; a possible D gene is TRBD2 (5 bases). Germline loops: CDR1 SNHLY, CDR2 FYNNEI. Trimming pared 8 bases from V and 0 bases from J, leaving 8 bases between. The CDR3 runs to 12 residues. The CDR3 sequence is CASEGSSYEQYF. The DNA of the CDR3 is TGTGCCAGCGAGGGCAGCTCCTACGAGCAGTACTTC.